This record covers a single T cell receptor (beta chain). Only a few counts were recorded for this clone. Its binding antigen is unknown. No quality values exist for individual bases; no much larger clone is one base distant. The sample originates from a study of blood T cell repertoires in COVID-19 (dated by TCRdb to 2018 to 2021). General notes on the study: Samples covering the acute and convalescent phases of COVID-19 were provided by collaborators in the United States, Italy and Spain. Deeply sampled blood TCRbeta repertoires from subjects exposed to, actively infected with, or recovered from COVID-19 were included in the dataset. Nearly every sample came with metadata listing a de-identified subject ID, COVID-19 status, age in years and sex. The samples were drawn from two sources: the first 160 participants of the ongoing ImmuneRACE study, and approximately 1,300 subjects contributed by 6 global collaborators. HLA class I and class II types, where available, came from metadata supplied by the sample provider rather than from assay-based typing. A freely available public database, intended as a resource for researchers studying the immune response to SARS-CoV-2, is where the repertoires were released. The material from the prospective study consisted of cDNA or gDNA derived from T cells, B-cell-depleted T cells, or PBMCs.

V lost 2 bases and J lost 2 bases, and the count of bases not matched to a germline gene is 10. For CDR1 and CDR2, the germline V gene (reference sequence) lists WNHNN and SYGVQD. From the cysteine up to the phenylalanine, the CDR3 has a length of 18 residues. Left in the record is the CDR3 DNA by itself, 54 bases read in frame from the first base. The immunoSEQ Assay, a bias-controlled multiplex PCR, was used to amplify TCRbeta CDR3 regions from genomic DNA. As for how the authors treated the data: The number of nucleated cells in each sample was estimated from the amplification of reference gene primers within the assay. To quantify the absolute abundance of each unique TCRbeta CDR3 rearrangement, sequence reads were collapsed and filtered. For each sample, productive Simpson clonality was calculated as the square root of Simpson's diversity index across productive rearrangements. Sourced from immuneACCESS, this table was stored by TCRdb with only in-frame sequences that have V and J called. A share of the clones is absent; for the studies checked, an unresolved V gene accounts for under half, and the remainder has no known explanation. That table gives V, J and clone size, and the DNA gave D and trimming. The sample table shows around 40,000 clones, and 85% are seen once. In total, the top ten clones hold 9.9% of the sample.

The collaborating institutions used their own protocols to collect whole blood in K2EDTA tubes. Collaborator samples were shipped for TCRbeta analysis as frozen whole blood, isolated PBMCs, or DNA extracted from either sample type. Beyond this particular receptor, the publication reports: The quantity of clinical and demographic metadata differed by source and by participant and was supplied without curation.

This TCR derives from a human donor in a cohort sampled during active COVID-19. Sequencing input: peripheral blood. The chain is assembled from TRBV10-1 and TRBJ2-7; TRBD2 fits 12 bases in the junction. The CDR3: CASSERPTSGRTAYEQYF. Here is the DNA: TGCGCCAGCAGTGAGCGACCGACTAGCGGGAGAACAGCCTACGAGCAGTACTTC.